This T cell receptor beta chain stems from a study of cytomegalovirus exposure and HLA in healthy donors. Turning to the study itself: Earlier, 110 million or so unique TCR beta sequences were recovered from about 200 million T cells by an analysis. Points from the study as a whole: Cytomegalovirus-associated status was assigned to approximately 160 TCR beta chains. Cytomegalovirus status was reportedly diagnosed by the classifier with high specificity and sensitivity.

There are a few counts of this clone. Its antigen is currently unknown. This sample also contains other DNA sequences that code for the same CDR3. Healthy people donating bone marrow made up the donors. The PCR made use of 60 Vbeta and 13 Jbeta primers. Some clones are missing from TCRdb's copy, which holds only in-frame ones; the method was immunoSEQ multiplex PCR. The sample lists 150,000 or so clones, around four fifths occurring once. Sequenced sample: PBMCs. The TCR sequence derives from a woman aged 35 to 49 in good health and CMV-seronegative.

The CDR3 is CASSFSGSNNEQFF. DNA of the CDR3: TGCGCCAGCAGCTTTAGCGGGAGCAACAATGAGCAGTTCTTC. The J gene is TRBJ2-1, the V gene TRBV5-1; 9 nucleotides match TRBD2. The CDR3 loop spans 14 amino acids. The trim removed 2 bases at V and 5 bases at J, leaving 2 bases unmatched. Germline V CDR1 and CDR2: SGHRS, YFSETQ.